Reported below is one TCR beta chain. The CDR3 is made up of 15 amino acids. Germline CDR1 reads PRHDT; CDR2 reads FYEKMQ (reference sequence). After removal of 5 bases from V and 3 bases from J, the junction contained 9 bases not matched to a gene. The data derive from a study of blood T cell repertoires in COVID-19. Study as a whole: The United States, Italy and Spain were the sources of the acute and convalescent COVID-19 samples. In each case, the material was cDNA or gDNA derived from T cells, B-cell-depleted T cells, or PBMCs.

Authors' processing steps: Researchers report that nucleated cell counts were estimated from reference gene primer amplification. Repertoires were generated with immunoSEQ multiplex PCR, while TCRdb's copy carries only in-frame clones and drops some. For V, J and clone size, that table is used; D and trimming come from the DNA. The sample has 270,000 or so clones, 75% to 90% seen once. What was sequenced was peripheral blood. The V call is TRBV13, the J call TRBJ2-7; 8 bases match TRBD2. The sequence derives from a woman aged 40 to 50 who had recovered from COVID-19. The CDR3 sequence is CASSPRAGVGYEQYV. The DNA for the CDR3 is TGTGCCAGCAGCCCAAGAGCGGGAGTCGGCTACGAGCAGTACGTC.